This paragraph covers one T cell receptor (beta chain) sequence. This receptor's antigen is unknown. Per-nucleotide qualities are absent, and no much larger clonotype sits a single base away. Sequencing instrument: Illumina NovaSeq 6000. TCRalpha and TCRbeta cDNA libraries were built by 5'RACE with constant-segment primers, adding sample barcodes and unique molecular identifiers. Trizol reagent was used to extract RNA from every sample. Amplification of the libraries took two PCR steps, and the second step added a second sample barcode plus Illumina TruSeq adapters. The libraries were sequenced on an Illumina NovaSeq using 2 x 150 bp paired-end reads. The original pipeline was this. Reads were demultiplexed and collapsed into UMI-guided consensus sequences with migec v1.2.7. Using mixcr v2.1.11, UMI consensuses were aligned to TRA and TRB V and J templates and then assembled into clonotypes. Expanded or contracted clonotypes were those called significant by both edgeR and NoisET, with noise models trained on biological replicates. For edgeR calls, the cutoffs were a false discovery rate-adjusted p below 0.01 and a log2 fold-change threshold of 1. As an exploratory analysis of dynamics, max-normalized trajectories of the 1000 most abundant clonotypes were examined by PCA with hierarchical clustering. Each responding clone was given a CD4 or CD8 phenotype based on the CD4+ and CD8+ repertoires, which had been sequenced separately. TCRdb itself trimmed the public reads at Q25 with fastp, ran MiXCR and retained productive beta chains. Every distinct CDR3 protein forms one entry, paired with its most common genes and DNA. What appears here as the V and J calls and clone size reflects TCRdb's work, not the paper's. This sample has 350,000 to 550,000 distinct CDR3 sequences in its table, and roughly 18% of those were observed once. The ten largest clones represent around a fifth of the sample.

This sample is part of a study of T-cell memory formation after mild COVID-19 (dated by TCRdb to 2020 to 2022). Study-wide context: TCR sequence clusters from the two donors were largely donor specific. T-cell clones expanding and contracting after mild COVID-19 in two donors were tracked by longitudinal TCRalpha and TCRbeta repertoire sequencing. Two young, previously healthy adult volunteers made up the cohort, one male and one female. Here is what the overall study found, with its caveats: Contracting CD4+ clones turned up mainly in the CM and EM memory subsets, whereas EMRA was where CD8+ clones were enriched. Some responding clones were found in pre-infection memory, which suggests that pre-existing cross-reactive memory T cells took part in the SARS-CoV-2 response. The second-wave clones that peaked on day 37 were not confirmed to be SARS-CoV-2 specific. Only two mild cases were covered in the study, and larger cohorts including severe cases with pre-infection samples were considered necessary. Clones contracting from day 15 to 85 had balanced CD4/CD8 phenotypes, while a second wave expanding from day 15 to 37 was biased towards CD4+.

PBMCs were isolated by Ficoll-Paque density gradient centrifugation. CDR1 and CDR2, looked up from the germline V gene (reference sequence), are SEHNR and FQNEAQ. Inclusive of the bounding cysteine and phenylalanine, the CDR3 is 15 residues long. Just CDR3 DNA is preserved here, 45 bases in frame from base 1. Germline trimming: 5 bases from V, 6 bases from J; junction bases outside gene matches: 9. The sequence was collected from a man between 18 and 35 years old who had mild COVID-19 (a few samples of this study predate the infection). The sample titles of this study are shuffled in the database, so cell type and time point are left out; the donor was told from shared clones. Material for sequencing was PBMCs or a T cell subset sorted from them (not recorded which). The V gene is TRBV7-9 and the J gene is TRBJ2-1, with 8 bases aligning to TRBD1. The bases read TGTGCCAGCAGCCGACAGGGGAGGTGGTCCAATGAGCAGTTCTTC. Translated, this gives CASSRQGRWSNEQFF.